This TCR beta chain is drawn from a study of control samples from healthy donors and cancer patients. The CDR3 sequence is 15 residues long. CDR1 and CDR2 (germline): LNHDA, SQIVND (reference sequence). Trimming removed 5 bases from V and 1 base from J; junction bases left unmatched: 1. Profiled with immunoSEQ multiplex PCR; TCRdb holds only in-frame clones, not every one. Here the sample spans some 140,000 clones, more than 90% being singletons. The sequencing sample was made of blood. The TCR sequence derives from a man under 40 in good health. This chain connects TRBV19 to TRBJ2-1; TRBD2 matches 11 bases. The CDR3 loop reads CASSRLAGSYNEQFF. As DNA, the CDR3 is TGTGCCAGTAGTCGACTAGCGGGGTCCTACAATGAGCAGTTCTTC.